The 3 T cell receptor beta chains in this list originate from one sample, sequenced in a study of blood T cell repertoires in COVID-19. Some clones are missing from TCRdb's copy, which holds only in-frame ones; the method was immunoSEQ multiplex PCR. The sample has about 120,000 clones; approximately 91% are singletons. The sequencing sample was made of peripheral blood. All receptors derive from a woman in her 70s who had recovered from COVID-19.

This clone was observed a single time. This chain connects TRBV12-5 to TRBJ2-1; TRBD2 agrees at 11 bases. The CDR3 has 17 amino acids. Trimming removed 3 bases from V and 0 bases from J; junction bases left unmatched: 4. Germline CDR1 reads LGHNT; CDR2 reads FRNRAP. CDR3 sequence (DNA): TGTGCTAGTGGTTTTTCCACTAGCGGGAGCTCCTACAATGAGCAGTTCTTC. Translating gives CASGFSTSGSSYNEQFF.

The chain uses TRBV28 and TRBJ2-2, with TRBD2 matching over 10 bases. Germline V gene data show CDR1 as MDHEN and CDR2 as SYDVKM. This CDR3 comprises 18 residues. V lost 8 bases and J lost 6; bases outside the gene matches: 18. CDR3 nucleotide sequence: TGTGCCAGCCTAAAACCACTAGCGGGAAGGATTAATTCCGGGGAGCTGTTTTTT. Its protein is CASLKPLAGRINSGELFF.

The rearrangement links TRBV7-2 to TRBJ2-7, with TRBD2 matching over 8 bases. Germline CDR1 SGHTA, CDR2 FQGNSA. V lost 2 bases to trimming and J lost 0 bases; unmatched junction nucleotides: 9. The CDR3 is made up of 17 amino acids. The CDR3 DNA sequence: TGTGCCAGCAGCTTACGGGGGGGGCATTCTACCTCCTACGAGCAGTACTTC. It translates to CASSLRGGHSTSYEQYF.